Following are 30 T cell receptor beta chains from one sample sequenced in a study of OX40 agonist ivuxolimab in advanced cancers. Clones were sequenced by immunoSEQ multiplex PCR, and TCRdb holds only the in-frame ones, with some missing. The data show approximately 79,000 clones, over 80% seen once. The sequencing used CD4+ or CD8+ T cells sorted from blood, collected in a trial of the OX40 agonist ivuxolimab. The receptors derive from an adult with an advanced solid tumor such as melanoma, head and neck, liver or kidney cancer.

This chain connects TRBV5-1 to TRBJ2-2; perhaps D is TRBD1 or TRBD2 (6 bases each). Germline lookup yields CDR1 SGHRS and CDR2 YFSETQ. Trimming took off 0 bases at V and 4 bases at J, with 10 bases between the two ends. CDR3 size: 15 residues. The CDR3 loop is CASSLEGGITGELFF. In nucleotides, the CDR3 is TGCGCCAGCAGCTTGGAAGGGGGGATCACCGGGGAGCTGTTTTTT.

The chain joins TRBV27 to TRBJ2-5; either TRBD1 or TRBD2 may supply D (6 bases each). From germline, CDR1 is MNHEY and CDR2 SMNVEV (reference sequence). The CDR3 extends over 18 amino acids. Trimming left V 5 bases short and J 1 base short, with 23 bases between. The CDR3 spells CASSEQGNGLARQETQYF. CDR3 bases: TGTGCCAGCAGTGAGCAGGGGAACGGTCTAGCGCGCCAAGAGACCCAGTACTTC.

The CDR3 sequence: CASSRTGSIGYTF. CDR3 sequence (DNA): TGTGCCAGCAGTCGGACAGGTTCAATAGGCTACACCTTC. V and J are TRBV28 and TRBJ1-2; 7 bases match TRBD1. V gave up 5 bases and J gave up 8 bases; unmatched junction bases: 8. The CDR3 is 13 amino acids. Germline CDR1 reads MDHEN; CDR2 reads SYDVKM.

The chain links TRBV7-6 to TRBJ2-2, with D possibly matching TRBD2 (6 bases). With 2 bases removed from V and 7 bases from J, the gap between germline ends came to 20 bases. In germline, CDR1 is SGHVS, CDR2 FNYEAQ. The length of the CDR3 is 17 residues. CDR3 amino acids: CASSLSFRGGNIGELFF. CDR3 in DNA: TGTGCCAGCAGCTTATCATTCCGGGGAGGAAATATCGGGGAGCTGTTTTTT.

The genes are TRBV30 and TRBJ1-2; D ambiguous. The CDR3 contains 11 residues. Per germline, CDR1 GTSNPN and CDR2 SVGIG (reference sequence). V was cut by 0 bases and J by 8 bases, with 7 bases left in between. The CDR3 loop reads CAWSVIWGYTF. The CDR3 DNA is TGTGCCTGGAGTGTAATTTGGGGCTACACCTTC. Variable domain in full (rest from reference TRBV30 and TRBJ1-2): SQTIHQWPATLVQPVGSPLSLECTVEGTSNPNLYWYRQAAGRGLQLLFYSVGIGQISSEVPQNLSASRPQDRQFILSSKKLLLSDSGFYLCAWSVIWGYTFGSGTRLTVV.

CDR3 coding DNA: TGTGCCAGCAGCACATTAGTGATGAACACTGAAGCTTTCTTT. Translation gives CASSTLVMNTEAFF. The chain is built from TRBV7-2 and TRBJ1-1; D unclear. The CDR3 sequence is 14 residues long. Germline V gene sequence: CDR1 SGHTA, CDR2 FQGNSA. The V and J ends lost 5 bases and 0 bases respectively, with 10 bases between them.

J is TRBJ1-6 and V is TRBV30, with D hard to call. CDR1 and CDR2 (germline): GTSNPN, SVGIG (reference sequence). V was cut by 0 bases and J by 10 bases, with 16 bases left in between. The CDR3 length is 15 residues. This chain's CDR3 is CAWSVRRTRWSPLHF. CDR3 bases: TGTGCCTGGAGTGTACGGAGGACGAGGTGGTCACCCCTCCACTTT.

The rearrangement links TRBV19 to TRBJ1-5; D unresolved. V lost 0 bases to trimming and J lost 2 bases, with 5 bases between them. Germline CDR1 LNHDA, CDR2 SQIVND (reference sequence). The CDR3 consists of 14 residues. CDR3 loop: CASSIEWGNQPQHF. The CDR3 coding sequence is TGTGCCAGTAGTATAGAGTGGGGCAATCAGCCCCAGCATTTT.

The chain combines TRBV18 with TRBJ1-1; unclear D gene. CDR3 length: 14 residues. V lost 3 bases, J lost 0 bases, and 8 bases lay in between. The V gene's germline CDR1 is KGHSH and CDR2 LQKENI. In DNA, the CDR3 is TGTGCCAGCTCACCTTTAATGGTGAACACTGAAGCTTTCTTT. It yields the protein CASSPLMVNTEAFF. Full variable domain (remainder filled in from reference TRBV18 and TRBJ1-1): NAGVMQNPRHLVRRRGQEARLRCSPMKGHSHVYWYRQLPEEGLKFMVYLQKENIIDESGMPKERFSAEFPKEGPSILRIQQVVRGDSAAYFCASSPLMVNTEAFFGQGTRLTVV.

J is TRBJ1-2 and V is TRBV5-4; 7 nucleotides align to TRBD1. The CDR3 contains 14 residues. The germline V gene has CDR1 SGHNT and CDR2 YYREEE (reference sequence). Unmatched junction bases numbered 2, after V lost 1 base and J lost 2 bases. The CDR3 nucleotides are TGTGCCAGCAGCTTGTCAGGGGGGAACTATGGCTACACCTTC. Residues: CASSLSGGNYGYTF.

CDR3 coding DNA: TGTGCCAGCAGCTTCACAGGGGGCCAGCCCCAGCATTTT. Encoded protein: CASSFTGGQPQHF. This chain connects TRBV7-9 to TRBJ1-5; 9 nucleotides agree with TRBD1. The V segment lost 3 bases and the J segment 7 bases; nucleotides outside the gene matches: 1. The CDR3 loop spans 13 amino acids. The germline CDR1 and CDR2 sequences are SEHNR and FQNEAQ (reference sequence).

V usage is TRBV19 and J usage is TRBJ2-5; D may correspond to TRBD1 or TRBD2 (6 bases each). The ends were cut back, 7 bases at V and 2 bases at J, with 17 bases in the middle. Germline V gives CDR1 LNHDA, CDR2 SQIVND (reference sequence). The CDR3 totals 15 residues. CDR3 in DNA: TGTGCCAGTAAGTGGCACGGGGGCGGGCAAGAGACCCAGTACTTC. It encodes CASKWHGGGQETQYF.

This chain uses TRBV7-8 with TRBJ2-7; 11 positions agree with TRBD2. Germline V gene lookup returns CDR1 SGHVS and CDR2 FQNEAQ. Unmatched junction bases numbered 7, after V lost 1 base and J lost 2 bases. The CDR3 loop spans 17 amino acids. CDR3 sequence (DNA): TGTGCCAGCAGCTTAGTGGGTAGCGGGGGGGTCACCTACGAGCAGTACTTC. Translation: CASSLVGSGGVTYEQYF.

The CDR3 DNA follows: TGTGCCAGTAGTCGGCAGGGGGCTGGAGTGGGGTCCTACAATGAGCAGTTCTTC. As protein: CASSRQGAGVGSYNEQFF. The rearrangement links TRBV19 to TRBJ2-1, with 8 bases matching TRBD1. Per the germline V gene, CDR1 is LNHDA and CDR2 is SQIVND (reference sequence). This CDR3 is 18 amino acids long. The junction had 13 bases not matched to a gene; V was cut back by 5 bases and J by 1 base.

V gene TRBV30 combines with J gene TRBJ2-3, with 7 bases identical to TRBD1. Germline CDR1 and CDR2: GTSNPN and SVGIG (reference sequence). The CDR3 extends over 15 amino acids. J was trimmed by 1 base and V by 4 bases; bases with no gene match: 8. In DNA, the CDR3 is TGTGCCTGGAATTTAGACAGGGTGGGCACAGATACGCAGTATTTT. Its protein is CAWNLDRVGTDTQYF.

This chain uses TRBV29-1 with TRBJ2-3, with TRBD2 matching over 10 bases. The CDR3 contains 13 residues. CDR1 is SQVTM and CDR2 is ANQGSEA in the germline V gene. V lost 8 bases, J lost 3 bases, and 5 bases stayed unmatched. CDR3 amino acids: CSCSSGGTDTQYF. CDR3 DNA sequence: TGCAGCTGCTCTAGCGGGGGAACAGATACGCAGTATTTT.

The CDR3 sequence: CASTASSSNYGYTF. The CDR3 DNA is TGTGCCAGCACCGCTTCGAGTTCTAACTATGGCTACACCTTC. J is TRBJ1-2 and V is TRBV6-6; D not resolved. The germline V and J ends were trimmed by 7 bases and 0 bases, with 12 bases remaining between them. This CDR3 is 14 amino acids long. The germline gives CDR1 MNHNY, CDR2 SVGAGI (reference sequence).

The chain joins TRBV19 to TRBJ1-5; 7 positions agree with TRBD1. Per germline, CDR1 LNHDA and CDR2 SQIVND (reference sequence). Unmatched junction bases numbered 5, after V lost 6 bases and J lost 0 bases. This CDR3 region has 15 residues. CDR3 residues: CASSGQAYSNQPQHF. In DNA, the CDR3 is TGTGCCAGTAGCGGACAGGCGTATAGCAATCAGCCCCAGCATTTT.

This clone was found a few times. This chain links TRBV5-4 with TRBJ1-2; no clear D gene. The CDR3 runs 14 residues. From germline, CDR1 is SGHNT and CDR2 YYREEE (reference sequence). Trimming cost V 0 bases and J 8 bases, with 14 bases left between them. The CDR3 sequence is CASSLAEEGWGYTF. CDR3 sequence (DNA): TGTGCCAGCAGCTTGGCCGAAGAGGGTTGGGGCTACACCTTC.

The chain employs TRBV27 and TRBJ2-3; D tentatively reads TRBD1 or TRBD2 (5 bases each). The V end lost 3 bases, the J end lost 0 bases, and 13 bases lay between the germline ends. Germline V lookup: CDR1 MNHEY, CDR2 SMNVEV (reference sequence). There are 16 residues in the CDR3. CDR3 nucleotide sequence: TGTGCCAGCAGTTTTCTCCGGGGCGGTAGCACAGATACGCAGTATTTT. It encodes CASSFLRGGSTDTQYF.

The chain employs TRBV11-2 and TRBJ1-2, with 7 bases identical to TRBD1. The germline V gene encodes CDR1 SGHAT and CDR2 FQNNGV. The CDR3 consists of 12 residues. The ends lost 5 bases at V and 13 bases at J; junction bases unmatched: 10. CDR3 sequence: CASSHRTGLGTF. The CDR3 DNA follows: TGTGCCAGCAGCCACCGGACAGGTCTTGGCACCTTC. Looking up the rest from reference TRBV11-2 and TRBJ1-2 gives the full variable domain: EAGVAQSPRYKIIEKRQSVAFWCNPISGHATLYWYQQILGQGPKLLIQFQNNGVVDDSQLPKDRFSAERLKGVDSTLKIQPAKLEDSAVYLCASSHRTGLGTFGSGTRLTVV.

The V and J genes are TRBV10-2 and TRBJ1-4; TRBD1 might be the D (5 bases). The V end lost 8 bases, the J end lost 8 bases, and 15 bases lay between the germline ends. This CDR3 spans 13 amino acids. CDR1 and CDR2 (germline): WSHSY, SAAADI. CDR3 sequence (DNA): TGCGCCAGCGGGGTACGGGACGGGGAAAAACTGTTTTTT. The encoded protein is CASGVRDGEKLFF.

The chain employs TRBV7-8 and TRBJ1-2; 10 bases agree with TRBD1. J lost 4 bases, V lost 5 bases, and 16 bases had no gene match. The CDR3 sequence is 18 residues long. Germline-derived CDR1 and CDR2 are SGHVS and FQNEAQ. The CDR3: CASSPAGQGRSSLYGYTF. Written as DNA, the CDR3 is TGTGCCAGCAGCCCGGCGGGACAGGGGCGGTCCTCTCTCTATGGCTACACCTTC.

For this clone: A junction end diverges from the germline sequence, so it may reflect a read error. The rearrangement links TRBV6-1 to TRBJ2-4; 7 bases align to TRBD1. The germline CDR1 and CDR2 sequences are MNHNS and SASEGT. There are 17 residues in the CDR3. CDR3: CASSEASTGIAKNIQYF. For the CDR3, the DNA is TGTGCCAGCAGCGAAGCGTCGACAGGGATTGCCAAAAACATTCAGTACTTC.

The chain carries TRBV5-6 and TRBJ1-5; TRBD1 matches 7 bases. CDR3 length: 15 residues. The V segment lost 2 bases and the J segment 4 bases; nucleotides outside the gene matches: 6. CDR1 is SGHDT, CDR2 YYEEEE, per germline. CDR3 loop: CASSFYRGGNQPQHF. CDR3 nucleotides: TGTGCCAGCAGCTTCTACAGGGGAGGGAATCAGCCCCAGCATTTT.

The J gene is TRBJ1-3, the V gene TRBV7-2, with D unresolved. The V end lost 0 bases, the J end lost 0 bases, and 15 bases lay between the germline ends. This CDR3 region has 18 residues. The germline V gene encodes CDR1 SGHTA and CDR2 FQGNSA. CDR3 region: CASSLARRSILSGNTIYF. The CDR3 DNA is TGTGCCAGCAGCTTAGCGAGACGGTCCATTCTCTCTGGAAACACCATATATTTT.

The V gene is TRBV11-2, the J gene TRBJ2-2; a possible D gene is TRBD2 (5 bases). Trimming took off 6 bases at V and 6 bases at J, with 11 bases between the two ends. Looked up from germline, CDR1 is SGHAT and CDR2 is FQNNGV. The CDR3 has 13 amino acids. CDR3 DNA sequence: TGTGCCAGCAGGAGGGAGCTTGCCGGGGAGCTGTTTTTT. Translated: CASRRELAGELFF.

This chain links TRBV2 with TRBJ2-3; 7 nucleotides line up with TRBD2. This CDR3 is built from 14 residues. Trimming removed 6 bases from V and 5 bases from J; junction bases left unmatched: 8. Germline CDR1 and CDR2: SNHLY and FYNNEI. This CDR3 reads CASRDGREKDTQYF. CDR3 nucleotide sequence: TGTGCCAGCAGGGATGGGCGGGAGAAAGATACGCAGTATTTT.

This sequence joins TRBV28 and TRBJ1-3, with D possibly being TRBD1 (6 bases). CDR1 is MDHEN, CDR2 SYDVKM, per germline. The CDR3 has 14 amino acids. The germline V and J ends were trimmed by 4 bases and 2 bases, with 9 bases remaining between them. CDR3 bases: TGTGCCAGCAGTTCCACAGGGACTGGAAACACCATATATTTT. Translated: CASSSTGTGNTIYF. Looking up the rest from reference TRBV28 and TRBJ1-3 gives the full variable domain: DVKVTQSSRYLVKRTGEKVFLECVQDMDHENMFWYRQDPGLGLRLIYFSYDVKMKEKGDIPEGYSVSREKKERFSLILESASTNQTSMYLCASSSTGTGNTIYFGEGSWLTVV.

This sequence joins TRBV7-2 and TRBJ2-3; TRBD2 might be the D (6 bases). Germline CDR1 is SGHTA and CDR2 is FQGNSA. There are 16 residues in the CDR3. V shed 1 base and J shed 3 bases, with 14 bases lying between them. This chain's CDR3 is CASSLGPGEVTDTQYF. Here the CDR3 DNA reads TGTGCCAGCAGCTTAGGCCCGGGGGAGGTTACAGATACGCAGTATTTT.